This T cell receptor (beta chain) derives from a study of blood T cell repertoires in COVID-19. Study context: Researchers got acute and convalescent COVID-19 samples from the United States, Italy and Spain. PBMCs, B-cell-depleted T cells, or T cells were the source of the cDNA or gDNA that made up the material.

This clone occurred a few times. In the original processing: Amplification of reference gene primers provided the estimated nucleated cell counts. Here immunoSEQ multiplex PCR was the method, and the copy in TCRdb shows in-frame clones only, minus some. That table supplies the V and J calls and clone size; D and trimming were determined from the DNA. The table lists 65,000 to 100,000 clones, roughly nine tenths of them singletons, with around 8.6% in the top ten. The sequence came from a man between 50 and 59 years old with acute or convalescent COVID-19. The specimen was peripheral blood.

DNA of the CDR3: TGCGCCAGCAGCTTGGAGCCCGGGGGGCTTACAGATACGCAGTATTTT. As protein: CASSLEPGGLTDTQYF. The rearrangement uses TRBV5-1 and TRBJ2-3, with D tentatively TRBD2 (7 bases). V dropped 0 bases and J dropped 3 bases, with 14 bases sitting between them. The CDR3 spans 16 residues. Germline V lookup: CDR1 SGHRS, CDR2 YFSETQ.